This T cell receptor (beta chain) was sequenced in a study of blood T cells in healthy people across ages (dated by TCRdb to 2013 to 2016). Looking at the study overall: In model experiments, template switching captured about one uniquely barcoded TCR beta cDNA molecule for every two T cells. Two additional independent replicas of 1 million unique cDNA reads from the same blood draw were analyzed for two donors (one aged 18 to 29 and one aged 80 or older). To track age-related changes in TCR beta repertoire diversity, the study relied on deep sequencing normalized with unique cDNA molecular identifiers. Donors of different ages were randomly distributed across sequencing lanes to avoid experimental bias. Donors were grouped into four age groups: young (average roughly 15 years), middle-aged (39), aged (around 60) and long-lived (approximately 78). Points the paper makes about the study in general: Estimates of total diversity based on one million sequenced T cells were regarded as lower bounds and as underestimates. As age increased, observed TCR beta diversity per million T cells dropped in a roughly linear way, and a significant reduction was already evident by age 40. The percentage of naive T cells measured by flow cytometry correlated strongly with observed TCR beta diversity. Because the CMV infection status of the donors was unknown, age-related changes in expanded clonotypes may potentially have been confounded. Because profiling used bulk unsorted PBMCs, naive and antigen-experienced compartments could not be compared conclusively. Compared with the aged group, the long-lived group had more naive CD4+ T cells, fewer expanded clones and increased TCR diversity, a pattern suggesting age selection.

Systemically healthy Caucasian individuals from Russia, some 40 in total and aged roughly 6 to 100 years, were included as donors. Each donor gave ten milliliters of peripheral blood, collected into EDTA-treated Vacutainer tubes. Ficoll-Paque density-gradient centrifugation was used to isolate PBMCs, with at least 7 million per sample. Total RNA was extracted from PBMCs with Trizol reagent, with at least 5.5 micrograms obtained per sample. Naive CD45RAhigh/CD27high T cell percentages were measured by flow cytometry on a PBMC aliquot from every donor. The library was prepared using 5' RACE. Sequencing instrument: Illumina HiSeq 2500. A second roughly 6 to 11 cycle PCR used a sample-barcoded 5' primer and a J-beta primer mix. Each TCR beta cDNA molecule received a unique molecular identifier from a template-switch 5' adaptor carrying 12 random nucleotides. Each sample yielded at least 3 million CDR3-containing paired-end reads. First-strand cDNA was synthesized from all RNA with the Mint cDNA synthesis kit, primed by a TRBC-specific oligonucleotide. All cDNA was treated with uracil-DNA glycosylase and then went through a first 18-cycle PCR with the universal primers M1SS and BC2_uni_R. The authors processed their data as follows. Normalization of each sample was performed by random selection of 1 million high-quality reads, each carrying a distinct molecular identifier. Reads sharing molecular identifiers were discarded rather than binned into consensus sequences. CDR3 identification, clonotype clustering and error correction used MiTCR with a Q25 quality threshold and the strictest error-elimination algorithm. A nonparametric unseen species model with Euler transformation was used to estimate a lower bound on total TCR beta diversity. TCRdb reprocessed the public reads (quality trimming at Q25 with fastp, clone calling with MiXCR) and kept in-frame beta chains. Rows with one shared CDR3 protein collapse into an entry with the most common genes and DNA. The V and J calls and clone size are TCRdb's, not the authors'. The sample table shows approximately 350,000 distinct CDR3 sequences, and roughly half are seen once. The ten largest clones take up under 65% of the sample.

The CDR3 runs 16 residues from the cysteine to the phenylalanine. Only the CDR3 DNA is retained, 48 bases long and in frame from the first base. CDR1 and CDR2 are read off the germline V gene (reference sequence) as DFQATT and SNEGSKA. As to this clonotype: It has no known antigen specificity. Base quality data are lacking; no much larger clone is found one base away.

The sequence came from a man aged 55 to 70 in good health. The sequenced sample consisted of blood. The chain uses TRBV20-1 and TRBJ2-7, with a weak D call of TRBD2 (6 bases match). The DNA matches TRBJ2-4 better at its end, which makes the J call doubtful. The DNA reads as follows: TGCAGTGCTAGAGTCCGAGCCAGGGTGAGGGAGGACATTCAGTACTTC. It translates as CSARVRARVREDIQYF.